The clone carrying this T cell receptor (beta chain) appeared once. This CDR3 region has 16 residues. Germline V lookup: CDR1 KGHDR, CDR2 SFDVKD. Losses at the gene ends were 7 bases for V and 0 bases for J; bases not matched to a gene: 9. The data were taken from a study of blood T cell repertoires in COVID-19. About the research overall: PBMCs, B-cell-depleted T cells, or T cells provided the cDNA or gDNA that made up the material.

The authors' processing: Nucleated cell number was recorded as an estimate derived from reference gene primer amplification. Clones were sequenced by immunoSEQ multiplex PCR, and TCRdb holds only the in-frame ones, with some missing. Clone size and V and J calls were adopted from that table, with D and trimming inferred from the DNA. The data show roughly 100,000 clones, around 82% seen once. The sample was peripheral blood. The TCR comes from a human donor in a cohort sampled during active or convalescent COVID-19. The chain employs TRBV24-1 and TRBJ2-3; 7 bases fit TRBD1. The CDR3: CATSQTGKTSTDTQYF. The CDR3 DNA is TGTGCCACCAGCCAGACAGGGAAAACTAGCACAGATACGCAGTATTTT.